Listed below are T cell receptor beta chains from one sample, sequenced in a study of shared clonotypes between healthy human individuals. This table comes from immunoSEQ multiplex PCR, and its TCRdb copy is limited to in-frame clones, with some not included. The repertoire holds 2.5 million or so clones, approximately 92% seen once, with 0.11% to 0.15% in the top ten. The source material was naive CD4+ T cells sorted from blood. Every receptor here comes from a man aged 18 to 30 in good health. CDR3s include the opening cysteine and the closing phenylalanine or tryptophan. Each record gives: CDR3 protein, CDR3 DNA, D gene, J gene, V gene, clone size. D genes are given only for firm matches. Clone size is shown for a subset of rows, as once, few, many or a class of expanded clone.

CASSSNHGGKSKETQYF TGTGCCAGCAGCTCCAACCACGGAGGGAAGTCAAAAGAGACCCAGTACTTC - TRBJ2-5 TRBV11-3 -
CASSRDPYDTPQHF TGTGCCAGCTCACGGGACCCTTACGACACGCCCCAGCATTTT - TRBJ1-5 TRBV18 -
CASSRGQGWAEKLFF TGTGCCAGCAGTCGGGGACAGGGATGGGCTGAAAAACTGTTTTTT TRBD1 TRBJ1-4 TRBV27 -
CASRLSGGVNTEAFF TGTGCCAGTAGGTTAAGCGGGGGCGTGAACACTGAAGCTTTCTTT - TRBJ1-1 TRBV19 few
CATESGANVLTF TGTGCCACCGAGTCTGGGGCCAACGTCCTGACTTTC - TRBJ2-6 TRBV2 once
CASSYGQGNGEQFF TGTGCCAGCAGCTACGGACAGGGGAACGGTGAGCAGTTCTTC TRBD1 TRBJ2-1 TRBV7-2 -
CASSLEVGAYGYTF TGTGCCAGCTCACTCGAGGTGGGGGCTTATGGCTACACCTTC - TRBJ1-2 TRBV18 -
CASTLLAGTYEQYF TGTGCCAGCACCTTACTAGCGGGAACCTACGAGCAGTACTTC TRBD2 TRBJ2-7 TRBV6-1 -
CASSEVRGYEQFF TGTGCCAGCAGTGAAGTCCGGGGATATGAGCAGTTCTTC - TRBJ2-1 TRBV6-1 -
CASSPLAGVTPDTQYF TGTGCCAGCTCACCGCTAGCGGGAGTAACGCCAGATACGCAGTATTTT TRBD2 TRBJ2-3 TRBV18 -
CASSPTQNTEAFF TGTGCCAGCTCCCCGACACAGAACACTGAAGCTTTCTTT - TRBJ1-1 TRBV18 -
CASGGLAGETQYF TGTGCCTCAGGCGGACTAGCGGGAGAGACCCAGTACTTC TRBD2 TRBJ2-5 TRBV7-2 -
CASSEPPGTGGPNEQFF TGCGCCAGCAGTGAGCCGCCTGGGACGGGGGGCCCTAATGAGCAGTTCTTC - TRBJ2-1 TRBV10-2 -
CASSSLTGRMADTQYF TGTGCCAGCAGTTCCCTCACCGGGAGAATGGCAGATACGCAGTATTTT - TRBJ2-3 TRBV27 once
CASTATLNQPQHF TGTGCCAGCACGGCGACATTGAATCAGCCCCAGCATTTT - TRBJ1-5 TRBV28 -
CASGLPPGQVLIYEQYF TGTGCTAGTGGTTTGCCGCCGGGACAGGTCTTAATATACGAGCAGTACTTC TRBD1 TRBJ2-7 TRBV12-5 once
CASSLDGRGETQYF TGTGCCAGCAGCTTAGACGGGAGAGGGGAGACCCAGTACTTC - TRBJ2-5 TRBV5-4 -
CASSLNSGNTIYF TGTGCCAGCAGCTTAAACTCTGGAAACACCATATATTTT - TRBJ1-3 TRBV5-6 -
CASSPSRGPYNEQFF TGTGCCAGCAGCCCAAGCCGGGGGCCCTACAATGAGCAGTTCTTC - TRBJ2-1 TRBV7-2 -
CASGLADRDSYNSPLHF TGTGCTAGTGGTTTGGCAGACAGGGACTCCTATAATTCACCCCTCCACTTT TRBD1 TRBJ1-6 TRBV12-5 -
CATGVRNTEAFF TGTGCCACCGGGGTGAGGAACACTGAAGCTTTCTTT - TRBJ1-1 TRBV15 -
CASSFSGGEQYF TGTGCCAGCAGCTTCTCAGGGGGCGAGCAGTACTTC TRBD1 TRBJ2-7 TRBV14 -
CASSPPPPEGRNEQFF TGTGCCAGCTCACCACCACCCCCAGAAGGCCGCAATGAGCAGTTCTTC - TRBJ2-1 TRBV18 -
CASSFDSIGEAFF TGTGCCAGCAGTTTTGACAGTATCGGTGAAGCTTTCTTT - TRBJ1-1 TRBV5-4 -
CAWSERSTAGRAFF TGTGCCTGGAGTGAACGCTCAACCGCGGGTCGGGCTTTCTTT - TRBJ1-1 TRBV30 -
CASSDGGSGDTQYF TGCGCCAGCAGTGATGGCGGGAGCGGAGATACGCAGTATTTT TRBD2 TRBJ2-3 TRBV10-1 once
CASGISSSNIQYF TGTGCTAGTGGCATTTCATCATCAAACATTCAGTACTTC - TRBJ2-4 TRBV12-5 -
CASSLGTSPDTQYF TGCGCCAGCAGCTTAGGGACTAGTCCAGATACGCAGTATTTT TRBD2 TRBJ2-3 TRBV5-1 -
CASSAVQGSNQPQHF TGTGCCAGCAGTGCCGTACAGGGTAGCAATCAGCCCCAGCATTTT - TRBJ1-5 TRBV6-1 -
CASSLGRSSYEQYF TGTGCCAGCAGCTTAGGGCGGTCTTCCTACGAGCAGTACTTC - TRBJ2-7 TRBV7-2 -
CASSIRTGTEGYTF TGTGCCAGTAGTATCCGGACAGGGACGGAGGGCTACACCTTC TRBD1 TRBJ1-2 TRBV19 -
CASSEAGRSNQPQHF TGTGCCAGCAGTGAGGCAGGGAGAAGCAATCAGCCCCAGCATTTT - TRBJ1-5 TRBV25-1 -
CASSANRENNEQFF TGTGCCAGCAGCGCAAACAGGGAGAACAATGAGCAGTTCTTC - TRBJ2-1 TRBV9 -
CASAKRGDHTGELFF TGTGCCAGTGCCAAGCGGGGGGACCACACCGGGGAGCTGTTTTTT TRBD2 TRBJ2-2 TRBV19 -
CASSPRGGIGYGYTF TGTGCCAGCAGCCCCCGGGGGGGCATCGGCTATGGCTACACCTTC - TRBJ1-2 TRBV6-5 -
CASSQEASSLERPQHF TGCGCCAGCAGCCAAGAAGCATCCAGTCTGGAGCGTCCCCAGCATTTT - TRBJ1-5 TRBV4-1 -
CASQVLPNSGANVLTF TGTGCCAGTCAAGTACTACCCAACTCTGGGGCCAACGTCCTGACTTTC - TRBJ2-6 TRBV2 -
CASSPLKYF TGTGCCAGCTCACCACTGAAGTACTTC - TRBJ2-7 TRBV18 once
CASSSLTGQLMNTEAFF TGTGCCAGCTCCTCTCTGACAGGCCAACTTATGAACACTGAAGCTTTCTTT - TRBJ1-1 TRBV18 -
CASSSWSPPGNTEAFF TGTGCCAGCAGCTCTTGGTCTCCTCCGGGGAACACTGAAGCTTTCTTT - TRBJ1-1 TRBV5-8 few
CASSPQRQSATNEKLFF TGTGCCAGCTCACCACAACGGCAGTCCGCAACTAATGAAAAACTGTTTTTT - TRBJ1-4 TRBV18 -
CASSQDQGASRRTGELFF TGTGCCAGCAGCCAAGATCAGGGGGCCTCTAGACGCACCGGGGAGCTGTTTTTT TRBD1 TRBJ2-2 TRBV4-2 -
CASSLGWGSAQYF TGTGCCAGCAGCTTGGGTTGGGGTAGTGCGCAGTATTTT - TRBJ2-3 TRBV7-3 -
CASSLASSFTYEQYF TGTGCCAGCAGCCTAGCGTCGTCCTTTACTTACGAGCAGTACTTC - TRBJ2-7 TRBV7-2 once
CASSYQGQGGNIQYF TGTGCCAGCAGTTACCAGGGACAGGGGGGAAACATTCAGTACTTC TRBD1 TRBJ2-4 TRBV6-5 -
CASSSLTGSEKLFF TGCGCCAGCAGCTCCTTGACAGGGTCTGAAAAACTGTTTTTT TRBD1 TRBJ1-4 TRBV5-1 -
CASSPDRGGPYEQYF TGTGCCAGCAGCCCCGACAGGGGAGGCCCCTACGAGCAGTACTTC TRBD1 TRBJ2-7 TRBV5-6 -
CASSETERLETQYF TGTGCCAGCAGTGAAACGGAGCGCCTGGAGACCCAGTACTTC - TRBJ2-5 TRBV6-1 -
CASSYSFVGEQFF TGTGCCAGCAGTTACTCTTTTGTCGGAGAGCAGTTCTTC - TRBJ2-1 TRBV6-5 once
CASSRQSGTSGEQYF TGTGCCAGCAGCCGTCAGAGCGGGACTAGCGGGGAGCAGTACTTC TRBD2 TRBJ2-7 TRBV7-6 -
CSAADSPGGETQYF TGCAGCGCTGCCGACAGCCCGGGAGGGGAGACCCAGTACTTC TRBD2 TRBJ2-5 TRBV29-1 -
CASSRNPGDHEQYF TGCGCCAGCAGCCGCAACCCAGGGGACCACGAGCAGTACTTC - TRBJ2-7 TRBV5-1 -
CASSARPGLAENQFF TGTGCCAGCAGCGCCCGTCCGGGACTAGCGGAGAACCAGTTCTTC TRBD2 TRBJ2-1 TRBV7-2 -